One sample yielded the 18 T cell receptor beta chains listed below, sequenced in a study of T cell repertoires in cytomegalovirus infection. MiXCR, applied by TCRdb to the reads, yields one record per CDR3 protein. The table has around 900,000 distinct CDR3 sequences, roughly 31% seen once; the top ten hold around an eighth. Their antigens remain unidentified. The sequencing here drew on cultured CD8+ T cells from PBMCs, taken from culture after CMV antigen stimulation. These TCRs come from a human donor in good health (CMV status not recorded). Some clones in this sample may be carry-over from other donors' samples.

The rearrangement uses TRBV3-1 and TRBJ2-3; 8 nucleotides align to TRBD2. The CDR3 spans 16 residues. V gave up 3 bases and J gave up 2 bases; unmatched junction bases: 7. Germline V CDR1 and CDR2: LGHDT, YNNKEL (reference sequence). The CDR3 protein is CASSQLAGGTTDTQYF. The CDR3 DNA follows: TGTGCCAGCAGCCAGCTTGCGGGGGGTACCACAGATACGCAGTATTTT.

The chain is built from TRBV7-6 and TRBJ2-2, with D perhaps TRBD1 (7 bases). CDR3 length: 17 residues. With 5 bases removed from V and 3 bases from J, the gap between germline ends came to 19 bases. The germline gives CDR1 SGHVS, CDR2 FNYEAQ. The CDR3 sequence is CASSRERQGGYTGELFF. The CDR3 region has the DNA TGTGCCAGCAGCCGAGAGAGACAGGGAGGATACACCGGGGAGCTGTTTTTT.

The V and J genes are TRBV19 and TRBJ2-2, with unresolved D. The CDR3 extends over 14 amino acids. The germline gives CDR1 LNHDA, CDR2 SQIVND (reference sequence). The ends were cut back, 3 bases at V and 1 base at J, with 6 bases in the middle. The CDR3 coding sequence is TGTGCCAGTAGTATCGGAAAGAACACCGGGGAGCTGTTTTTT. It encodes CASSIGKNTGELFF.

J is TRBJ2-1 and V is TRBV20-1; 8 positions agree with TRBD2. Trimming took 0 bases from V and 5 from J; bases not matched to a gene: 9. The germline V gene has CDR1 DFQATT and CDR2 SNEGSKA (reference sequence). CDR3 length equals 16 residues. CDR3 amino acids: CSARDRSGGAHNEQFF. Here the CDR3 DNA reads TGCAGTGCTAGAGATCGCTCCGGGGGGGCCCACAATGAGCAGTTCTTC.

This clonotype appeared many times. V gene TRBV27 combines with J gene TRBJ2-1; either TRBD1 or TRBD2 may supply D (5 bases each). CDR3 size: 15 residues. Germline V CDR1 and CDR2: MNHEY, SMNVEV (reference sequence). Trimming took off 3 bases at V and 7 bases at J, with 16 bases between the two ends. The CDR3 bases are TGTGCCAGCAGTTTGAGGGGCATTAAAGTGAATGAGCAGTTCTTC. Residues: CASSLRGIKVNEQFF.

Written as DNA, the CDR3 is TGTGCCAGTAGTTTCACTCTCCTTCTGGACACAGATACGCAGTATTTT. As protein: CASSFTLLLDTDTQYF. The chain links TRBV19 to TRBJ2-3; unclear D gene. This CDR3 has 16 residues. The germline V gene encodes CDR1 LNHDA and CDR2 SQIVND (reference sequence). Trimming shortened V by 5 bases and J by 2 bases, and 17 bases separated the two germline ends.

This clonotype was counted a few times. V and J are TRBV4-1 and TRBJ2-1; tentative D call: TRBD1 (6 bases). This CDR3 comprises 16 residues. The V end lost 3 bases, the J end lost 0 bases, and 12 bases lay between the germline ends. Germline V gene data show CDR1 as MGHRA and CDR2 as YSYEKL. The CDR3 loop reads CASSHDRGSSYNEQFF. For the CDR3, the DNA is TGCGCCAGCAGCCATGATAGGGGGAGCTCCTACAATGAGCAGTTCTTC.

The genes are TRBV15 and TRBJ1-5; D is unclear. Trimming took 1 base from V and 7 from J, leaving 14 bases between them. This CDR3 has 15 residues. The germline V gene encodes CDR1 LNHNV and CDR2 YYDKDF (reference sequence). The CDR3: CATSRGRAVLQPQHF. CDR3 DNA sequence: TGTGCCACCAGCAGAGGTCGGGCAGTCTTGCAGCCCCAGCATTTT.

Note on this clonotype: A read error may produce the germline difference seen at one junction end. The chain links TRBV7-6 to TRBJ2-3; 11 positions match TRBD2. Germline lookup yields CDR1 SGHVS and CDR2 FNYEAQ. The CDR3 totals 17 residues. The chain's CDR3 is CASSLDGVTSGVDTQYF. As DNA, the CDR3 is TGTGCTAGCAGCTTAGATGGAGTGACTAGCGGGGTGGATACGCAGTATTTT.

The chain joins TRBV6-5 to TRBJ1-1; D is undetermined. CDR1 MNHEY and CDR2 SVGAGI come from the germline V gene. V lost 0 bases, J lost 3 bases, and 8 bases lay in between. The CDR3 totals 14 residues. The CDR3 sequence is CASSYSNLDTEAFF. CDR3 coding DNA: TGTGCCAGCAGTTACTCGAACCTAGACACTGAAGCTTTCTTT.

The rearrangement joins TRBV27 to TRBJ2-1; a possible D gene is TRBD2 (5 bases). The CDR3 has 13 residues. Trimming pared 3 bases from V and 9 bases from J, leaving 12 bases between. From germline, CDR1 is MNHEY and CDR2 SMNVEV (reference sequence). The CDR3 sequence: CASSFPGVGEQFF. The CDR3 DNA sequence: TGTGCCAGCAGTTTCCCCGGGGTGGGTGAGCAGTTCTTC.

There are many counts of this clonotype. The chain recombines TRBV7-8 with TRBJ1-2; 8 nucleotides line up with TRBD1. J gave up 2 bases and V 3 bases, and 11 bases lay outside the gene matches. CDR1 is SGHVS, CDR2 FQNEAQ, per germline. This CDR3 contains 17 residues. The CDR3, as DNA: TGTGCCAGCAGCTTCGACAGGGGTTCCTCCCTAAACTATGGCTACACCTTC. This encodes CASSFDRGSSLNYGYTF.

J is TRBJ2-1 and V is TRBV27; unclear D gene. CDR1 is MNHEY, CDR2 SMNVEV, per germline (reference sequence). The CDR3 has 19 amino acids. The V end lost 3 bases, the J end lost 6 bases, and 27 bases lay between the germline ends. The CDR3, as DNA: TGTGCCAGCAGTTTGCCCTCTCCTTCCGCTTCGTTTGATGTCAATGAGCAGTTCTTC. Encoded protein: CASSLPSPSASFDVNEQFF.

Only a few counts were recorded for this clonotype. The V call is TRBV7-8, the J call TRBJ2-7, with D tentatively TRBD1 (6 bases). Trimming shortened V by 5 bases and J by 0 bases, and 11 bases separated the two germline ends. This CDR3 has 14 amino acids. Germline V gene lookup returns CDR1 SGHVS and CDR2 FQNEAQ. The CDR3 here is CASSNRVSSYEQYV. The CDR3 region has the DNA TGTGCCAGCAGCAACAGGGTCAGCTCCTACGAGCAGTACGTC.

This clonotype was detected a few times. The rearrangement joins TRBV24-1 to TRBJ2-1; 9 bases are shared with TRBD1. This CDR3 region has 20 residues. Germline CDR1 reads KGHDR; CDR2 reads SFDVKD. The trim removed 3 bases at V and 3 bases at J, leaving 17 bases unmatched. The chain's CDR3 is CATSDLPGQGRTGNYNEQFF. The CDR3 DNA is TGTGCCACCAGTGATCTCCCCGGACAGGGGCGAACGGGAAACTACAATGAGCAGTTCTTC.

As for this clonotype: A read error may be the cause here, since a much bigger clone is one base away. This chain joins TRBV7-9 and TRBJ1-6; 10 bases are shared with TRBD1. Germline CDR1 SEHNR, CDR2 FQNEAQ (reference sequence). CDR3 length: 15 residues. Here the CDR3 reads CANSLTRDRGSPLHF. The CDR3 bases are TGTGCCAACAGCTTAACCCGGGACAGGGGATCACCCCTCCACTTT.

The CDR3 reads CASSERDRPSGETQYF. Here the CDR3 DNA reads TGTGCCAGCAGCGAAAGGGACAGGCCTTCTGGAGAGACCCAGTACTTC. The genes are TRBV7-9 and TRBJ2-5; 8 positions agree with TRBD1. This CDR3 has 16 residues. The V gene's germline CDR1 is SEHNR and CDR2 FQNEAQ (reference sequence). The trim removed 5 bases at V and 4 bases at J, leaving 12 bases unmatched.

The rearrangement uses TRBV12-3 or TRBV12-4 and TRBJ1-1; D not resolved. The V end was cut by 2 bases, the J end by 1 base, with 11 bases between. CDR3 length: 15 residues. The CDR3 spells CASSLPGEGNTEAFF. The DNA for the CDR3 is TGTGCCAGCAGTTTACCCGGGGAAGGGAACACTGAAGCTTTCTTT.